This TCR beta chain originates from a study of somatic mutations in cytotoxic T cells in rheumatoid arthritis. Regarding the study as a whole: Nobody knew which antigens the expanded CD8+ clones targeted. For about an eighth of the 65 patients, a single CD8+ clone accounted for more than 20% of CD8+ cells.

Produced via immunoSEQ multiplex PCR; TCRdb's table is partial and in-frame only. The data hold under 2,500 clones, with roughly 85% observed a single time. A word on this clone: Its antigen is undetermined.

Trimming took 3 bases from V and 4 from J, leaving 7 bases between them. The germline V gene encodes CDR1 SNHLY and CDR2 FYNNEI. The CDR3 is 12 residues long. The clonotype originates from a man between 60 and 75 years old with rheumatoid arthritis. The gene calls are TRBV2 and TRBJ2-7; D unclear. Sequenced material: CD8+ T cells sorted from blood. Here the CDR3 reads CASSDRKYEQYF. The DNA of the CDR3 is TGTGCCAGCAGTGACAGAAAGTACGAGCAGTACTTC. The whole variable domain, remainder taken from reference TRBV2 and TRBJ2-7, is EPEVTQTPSHQVTQMGQEVILRCVPISNHLYFYWYRQILGQKVEFLVSFYNNEISEKSEIFDDQFSVERPDGSNFTLKIRSTKLEDSAMYFCASSDRKYEQYFGPGTRLTVT.